The clone carrying this T cell receptor (beta chain) came up once. Its antigen is undetermined. V trimming: 2 bases; J trimming: 1 base; junction bases outside the gene matches: 12. CDR1 is WNHNN and CDR2 is SYGVQD in the germline V gene (reference sequence). The CDR3 loop spans 19 amino acids. These data originate in a study of shared clonotypes between healthy human individuals. On the study more broadly: Donors, aged 18 to 49, were two women and a few men. Study results and limitations: Larger estimated richness was generally recorded for naive subsets relative to memory subsets. Only blood was sampled, and tissue TCR repertoires likely differ from blood ones.

Genomic DNA of every subset was divided equally among multiple immunoSEQ plates. Assay: immunoSEQ multiplex PCR; the TCRdb copy retains only in-frame clones and omits some. The data show over a million clones, with roughly 98.5% seen just once and about 0.35% held by the top ten. This receptor was taken from a man aged 30 to 39 in good health. The chain has TRBV10-1 and TRBJ2-1; 9 bases align to TRBD2. Sequenced sample: naive CD4+ T cells sorted from blood. Specified subset: CD45RA+ positively selected. The CDR3 DNA is TGCGCCAGCAGTGAGGGGCGGCCAGCGGGAGGCGGTTCCTACAATGAGCAGTTCTTC. The encoded protein is CASSEGRPAGGGSYNEQFF.